Following are 20 T cell receptor beta chains from one sample sequenced in a study of T cell changes during pregnancy in multiple sclerosis. Here immunoSEQ multiplex PCR was the method, and the copy in TCRdb shows in-frame clones only, minus some. The table lists 50,000 or so clones, approximately 92% of them singletons. The sequences come from CD4+ T cells from peripheral blood mononuclear cells, collected in the third trimester of pregnancy. Receptors originate from a female donor with multiple sclerosis, enrolled in a pregnancy study.

The chain combines TRBV5-4 with TRBJ2-2; D gene ambiguous. Germline loops: CDR1 SGHNT, CDR2 YYREEE (reference sequence). V lost 4 bases and J 2 bases, leaving 6 bases between the germline ends. The length of the CDR3 is 13 residues. The CDR3: CASSLPNTGELFF. Written as DNA, the CDR3 is TGTGCCAGCAGCCTTCCCAACACCGGGGAGCTGTTTTTT.

The CDR3 DNA reads TGTGCCAGCAGCTTGGAGGCGGGATTTGGCTACACCTTC. Translation: CASSLEAGFGYTF. The gene calls are TRBV5-5 and TRBJ1-2; D not certain. Germline CDR1 is SGHKS and CDR2 is YYEKEE (reference sequence). The length of the CDR3 is 13 residues. Trimming removed 0 bases from V and 7 bases from J, with 10 bases in between.

The chain employs TRBV7-9 and TRBJ2-2; possible D gene TRBD2, 5 bases. V shed 3 bases and J shed 4 bases, with 9 bases lying between them. Looked up from germline, CDR1 is SEHNR and CDR2 is FQNEAQ (reference sequence). There are 14 residues in the CDR3. For the CDR3, the DNA is TGTGCCAGCAGCTTCGGGGTTCCCACCGGGGAGCTGTTTTTT. Protein sequence: CASSFGVPTGELFF.

The chain has TRBV6-6 and TRBJ2-7, with TRBD2 as a possible D gene (6 bases). The V and J ends lost 6 bases and 9 bases respectively, with 18 bases between them. This CDR3 comprises 13 residues. CDR1 is MNHNY, CDR2 SVGAGI, per germline (reference sequence). CDR3 sequence reads: CASRDSETRVQYF. DNA of the CDR3: TGTGCCAGCAGGGACTCCGAGACTAGGGTGCAGTACTTC.

The chain employs TRBV10-3 and TRBJ2-7; 7 bases line up with TRBD1. V dropped 6 bases and J dropped 12; count of bases not matched to a gene: 5. Germline V gene data show CDR1 as ENHRY and CDR2 as SYGVKD. This CDR3 is built from 10 residues. The CDR3 DNA is TGTGCCATCAGAGACAGGGTTTGGTACTTC. Amino acid sequence: CAIRDRVWYF.

The chain carries TRBV19 and TRBJ2-3; D may be TRBD2 (5 bases). Germline CDR1 and CDR2: LNHDA and SQIVND (reference sequence). The CDR3 consists of 14 residues. The V end lost 2 bases, the J end lost 0 bases, and 6 bases lay between the germline ends. The CDR3 nucleotides are TGTGCCAGTAGTATACGGGGTAGCACAGATACGCAGTATTTT. It yields the protein CASSIRGSTDTQYF.

The chain is built from TRBV5-6 and TRBJ2-3; possible D gene TRBD2, 6 bases. Trimming took 2 bases from V and 3 from J, leaving 16 bases between them. The CDR3 runs 16 residues. Germline CDR1 is SGHDT and CDR2 is YYEEEE. The CDR3 loop is CASSLKGRRVTDTQYF. CDR3 DNA sequence: TGTGCCAGCAGCTTAAAAGGGAGGAGGGTAACAGATACGCAGTATTTT.

This clone was detected once. J is TRBJ1-5 and V is TRBV6-1, with D unresolved. The CDR3 has 14 residues. Germline loops: CDR1 MNHNS, CDR2 SASEGT. The V and J ends lost 4 bases and 2 bases respectively, with 9 bases between them. Written as DNA, the CDR3 is TGTGCCAGCAGTGCTGGACTGGGCAATCAGCCCCAGCATTTT. As protein: CASSAGLGNQPQHF.

The chain links TRBV29-1 to TRBJ1-1; D call uncertain. Germline assignment: CDR1 SQVTM and CDR2 ANQGSEA. Trimming took 5 bases from V and 5 from J, leaving 9 bases between them. The CDR3 totals 11 residues. In DNA form, the CDR3 reads TGCAGCGTTCTTTTCAGAACTGAAGCTTTCTTT. As protein: CSVLFRTEAFF.

V usage is TRBV5-4 and J usage is TRBJ2-3; TRBD1 matches 10 bases. The germline CDR1 and CDR2 sequences are SGHNT and YYREEE (reference sequence). J gave up 6 bases and V 4 bases, and 8 bases lay outside the gene matches. The CDR3 has 15 residues. The CDR3 nucleotides read TGTGCCAGCAGCGAGGACAGGGGGAGGAGGGATACGCAGTATTTT. Protein sequence: CASSEDRGRRDTQYF.

The chain employs TRBV4-2 and TRBJ1-4, with D possibly TRBD1 on 5 matching bases. The CDR3 runs to 17 residues. Germline V gives CDR1 LGHNA, CDR2 YNFKEQ. Trimming removed 5 bases from V and 4 bases from J, with 20 bases in between. This CDR3 is CASSSRESLLLNEKLFF. The CDR3 nucleotides are TGTGCCAGCAGCAGCAGGGAATCCCTCCTCCTTAATGAAAAACTGTTTTTT.

The gene calls are TRBV6-5 and TRBJ1-3, with a weak D call TRBD1 (6 bases). The CDR3 runs 15 residues. Trimming took off 6 bases at V and 0 bases at J, with 12 bases between the two ends. Germline assignment: CDR1 MNHEY and CDR2 SVGAGI. CDR3 sequence (DNA): TGTGCCAGCAGCTCCGACAGGCGCTCTGGAAACACCATATATTTT. It codes for CASSSDRRSGNTIYF.

V and J are TRBV5-4 and TRBJ2-7; 7 nucleotides align to TRBD1. Germline loops: CDR1 SGHNT, CDR2 YYREEE (reference sequence). V was clipped by 4 bases and J by 5 bases; unmatched bases: 15. The CDR3 has 16 amino acids. The CDR3 sequence is CASSPGQAVDLHEQYF. CDR3 in DNA: TGTGCCAGCAGCCCTGGACAGGCCGTGGACCTCCACGAGCAGTACTTC.

The chain carries TRBV7-3 and TRBJ1-1; D not resolved. The germline CDR1 and CDR2 sequences are SGHTA and FQGTGA. The V and J ends lost 7 bases and 2 bases respectively, with 14 bases between them. The length of the CDR3 is 14 residues. CDR3 sequence reads: CASTPGRSNTEAFF. In nucleotides, the CDR3 is TGTGCCAGCACCCCGGGGAGAAGCAACACTGAAGCTTTCTTT.

The chain combines TRBV10-3 with TRBJ1-1, with D maybe TRBD1 (6 bases). The V gene lost 2 bases and the J gene lost 7 bases, with 11 bases spanning the gap. In germline, CDR1 is ENHRY, CDR2 SYGVKD. The CDR3 runs to 13 residues. CDR3 bases: TGTGCCATCAGTGAGACAGGGCAGAATGAAGCTTTCTTT. Translation gives CAISETGQNEAFF.

J is TRBJ2-7 and V is TRBV5-6, with D possibly being TRBD2 (5 bases). Germline assignment: CDR1 SGHDT and CDR2 YYEEEE. The CDR3 consists of 13 residues. V was shortened by 6 bases and J by 7 bases, with 17 bases between the two germline ends. CDR3 coding DNA: TGTGCCAGCACCGGGGATGCCGTGGCAGAGCAGTACTTC. Protein product: CASTGDAVAEQYF. Full variable domain (missing parts from reference TRBV5-6 and TRBJ2-7): DAGVTQSPTHLIKTRGQQVTLRCSPKSGHDTVSWYQQALGQGPQFIFQYYEEEERQRGNFPDRFSGHQFPNYSSELNVNALLLGDSALYLCASTGDAVAEQYFGPGTRLTVT.

The chain joins TRBV10-3 to TRBJ2-1, with D maybe TRBD1 (6 bases). This CDR3 is 13 amino acids long. In germline, CDR1 is ENHRY, CDR2 SYGVKD. The ends were cut back, 8 bases at V and 7 bases at J, with 15 bases in the middle. The DNA for the CDR3 is TGTGCCATCGCGGACAGTTTAAGGAATGAGCAGTTCTTC. Amino acids: CAIADSLRNEQFF.

The chain is built from TRBV5-1 and TRBJ2-6; D may be TRBD2 (5 bases). Germline CDR1 is SGHRS and CDR2 is YFSETQ. The ends were cut back, 0 bases at V and 2 bases at J, with 6 bases in the middle. This CDR3 contains 15 residues. The CDR3 DNA is TGCGCCAGCAGCTTGGACGGGACTGGGGCCAACGTCCTGACTTTC. Protein product: CASSLDGTGANVLTF.

The chain links TRBV15 to TRBJ1-2, with TRBD1 as a possible D gene (6 bases). CDR3 length: 16 amino acids. Germline assignment: CDR1 LNHNV and CDR2 YYDKDF (reference sequence). Trimming stripped 1 base from V and 0 bases from J, with 12 bases between. The CDR3 DNA reads as TGTGCCACCAGCAGAGGGAAAGGACAGCCTAACTATGGCTACACCTTC. It codes for CATSRGKGQPNYGYTF.

The chain combines TRBV7-2 with TRBJ2-3, with a possible D match to TRBD2 (5 bases). Trimming cost V 3 bases and J 9 bases, with 10 bases left between them. Germline CDR1 SGHTA, CDR2 FQGNSA. The CDR3 contains 12 residues. CDR3 DNA: TGTGCCAGCAGCTTCGTTAGGGAGACGCAGTATTTT. Amino acid sequence: CASSFVRETQYF.